This T cell receptor beta chain was documented in a study of cytomegalovirus exposure and HLA in healthy donors. Overall study results and limits: A list of around 160 TCR beta chains associated with cytomegalovirus was given.

The CDR3 is made up of 14 amino acids. J gave up 4 bases and V 8 bases, and 13 bases lay outside the gene matches. From germline, CDR1 is SQVTM and CDR2 ANQGSEA. The data were produced by immunoSEQ multiplex PCR, yet TCRdb's version contains in-frame clones alone and is incomplete. The sample contains about 200,000 clones, roughly 84% of which appear only once. Concerning this clone: Its antigen is unidentified.

The sample consisted of PBMCs. This receptor was identified in a woman aged 25-40 years in good health and CMV-seropositive. The rearrangement links TRBV29-1 to TRBJ1-2; TRBD1 matches at 7 bases. CDR3 coding DNA: TGCAGCTTTCACCCTGACAGGGACGCCTATGGCTACACCTTC. As protein: CSFHPDRDAYGYTF.